This passage covers 10 T cell receptor beta chains from one sample sequenced in a study of blood T cells in healthy people across ages. Next came a second PCR, run for roughly 6 to 11 cycles, which used a sample-barcoded 5' primer along with a J-beta primer mix. TCRdb called the 5' RACE reads again in MiXCR, with one record for every CDR3 protein. Seen here are roughly 1.4 million distinct CDR3 sequences, approximately 59% observed once, and the top ten hold approximately 7%. The source material was blood. All receptors come from a man younger than 35 in good health.

This sequence joins TRBV20-1 and TRBJ2-3; 7 nucleotides agree with TRBD2. Germline loops: CDR1 DFQATT, CDR2 SNEGSKA (reference sequence). V shed 1 base and J 2 bases; nucleotides not matched to a gene: 3. The CDR3 loop spans 14 amino acids. The CDR3 loop reads CSARVAGDTDTQYF. CDR3 nucleotides: TGCAGTGCTAGAGTGGCGGGGGACACAGATACGCAGTATTTT.

This chain joins TRBV11-2 and TRBJ2-3; 8 nucleotides line up with TRBD2. The trim removed 3 bases at V and 2 bases at J, leaving 4 bases unmatched. Germline V gene lookup returns CDR1 SGHAT and CDR2 FQNNGV. CDR3 length: 15 amino acids. The CDR3 DNA reads as TGTGCCAGCAGCTTCTTTAGCGGGAACACAGATACGCAGTATTTT. It encodes CASSFFSGNTDTQYF.

This clonotype showed up just a few times. The chain employs TRBV11-2 and TRBJ2-7; no clear D. The CDR3 spans 13 residues. Trimming shortened V by 5 bases and J by 2 bases, and 10 bases separated the two germline ends. CDR1 SGHAT and CDR2 FQNNGV come from the germline V gene. The CDR3 protein is CASSPPSPYEQYF. The CDR3 region has the DNA TGTGCCAGCAGCCCACCTTCTCCCTACGAGCAGTACTTC.

In this sample, this clonotype turned up a few times. The chain is built from TRBV4-1 and TRBJ2-7; D is possibly TRBD1 (5 bases). Germline V gene lookup returns CDR1 MGHRA and CDR2 YSYEKL. The V and J ends lost 5 bases and 3 bases respectively, with 11 bases between them. The CDR3 extends over 13 amino acids. The CDR3, as DNA: TGCGCCAGCAGCTTACAGGCCAACTACGAGCAGTACTTC. It encodes CASSLQANYEQYF.

The chain employs TRBV12-3 or TRBV12-4 and TRBJ2-7; TRBD2 matches 10 bases. The ends lost 5 bases at V and 3 bases at J; junction bases unmatched: 4. CDR3 size: 14 residues. CDR3 residues: CASSHRTSGYEQYF. The CDR3 region has the DNA TGTGCCAGCAGTCATCGGACTAGCGGCTACGAGCAGTACTTC.

This clonotype showed up many times. This chain uses TRBV28 with TRBJ2-5; no clear D. This CDR3 contains 15 residues. The V end was cut by 3 bases, the J end by 3 bases, with 14 bases between. Germline V CDR1 and CDR2: MDHEN, SYDVKM. The CDR3 region has the DNA TGTGCCAGCAGTTTCTTTAGGCAGATAGAAGAGACCCAGTACTTC. Amino acid sequence: CASSFFRQIEETQYF.

This clonotype was observed a handful of times. Possible read error: a much larger clone is one base away. CDR3 bases: TGTGCCAGCAGCCCCTTCTACAATGAGCAGTTCTTC. This sequence encodes CASSPFYNEQFF. The chain recombines TRBV7-9 with TRBJ2-1, with D uncertain. Trimming removed 5 bases at V and 3 bases at J, with 5 bases between. The CDR3 is 12 amino acids. Germline CDR1 is SEHNR and CDR2 is FQNEAQ (reference sequence).

This clonotype occurred once. V and J are TRBV20-1 and TRBJ1-1; weak D call: TRBD1 (5 bases). Deletions cut 3 bases from V and 4 bases from J, with 15 bases between. Germline CDR1 reads DFQATT; CDR2 reads SNEGSKA (reference sequence). The CDR3 contains 14 residues. As DNA, the CDR3 is TGCAGTGCTAGGAGGGCAGGGCAAACCACTGAAGCTTTCTTT. Translating it yields CSARRAGQTTEAFF.

This rearrangement joins TRBV18 to TRBJ2-2; D not certain. From germline, CDR1 is KGHSH and CDR2 LQKENI. The CDR3 spans 12 residues. V was pared by 5 bases and J by 6 bases, with 7 bases between. The CDR3 bases are TGTGCCAGCTCAGGAGATCCCGGGGAGCTGTTTTTT. As protein: CASSGDPGELFF.

The J gene is TRBJ2-7, the V gene TRBV28, with 10 bases aligning to TRBD1. The CDR3 covers 15 residues. With V trimmed by 5 bases and J by 7 bases, 11 bases remained unmatched. Germline CDR1 is MDHEN and CDR2 is SYDVKM. The CDR3 reads CASSPPGQGTREQYF. CDR3 in DNA: TGTGCCAGCAGTCCTCCGGGACAGGGGACAAGGGAGCAGTACTTC.